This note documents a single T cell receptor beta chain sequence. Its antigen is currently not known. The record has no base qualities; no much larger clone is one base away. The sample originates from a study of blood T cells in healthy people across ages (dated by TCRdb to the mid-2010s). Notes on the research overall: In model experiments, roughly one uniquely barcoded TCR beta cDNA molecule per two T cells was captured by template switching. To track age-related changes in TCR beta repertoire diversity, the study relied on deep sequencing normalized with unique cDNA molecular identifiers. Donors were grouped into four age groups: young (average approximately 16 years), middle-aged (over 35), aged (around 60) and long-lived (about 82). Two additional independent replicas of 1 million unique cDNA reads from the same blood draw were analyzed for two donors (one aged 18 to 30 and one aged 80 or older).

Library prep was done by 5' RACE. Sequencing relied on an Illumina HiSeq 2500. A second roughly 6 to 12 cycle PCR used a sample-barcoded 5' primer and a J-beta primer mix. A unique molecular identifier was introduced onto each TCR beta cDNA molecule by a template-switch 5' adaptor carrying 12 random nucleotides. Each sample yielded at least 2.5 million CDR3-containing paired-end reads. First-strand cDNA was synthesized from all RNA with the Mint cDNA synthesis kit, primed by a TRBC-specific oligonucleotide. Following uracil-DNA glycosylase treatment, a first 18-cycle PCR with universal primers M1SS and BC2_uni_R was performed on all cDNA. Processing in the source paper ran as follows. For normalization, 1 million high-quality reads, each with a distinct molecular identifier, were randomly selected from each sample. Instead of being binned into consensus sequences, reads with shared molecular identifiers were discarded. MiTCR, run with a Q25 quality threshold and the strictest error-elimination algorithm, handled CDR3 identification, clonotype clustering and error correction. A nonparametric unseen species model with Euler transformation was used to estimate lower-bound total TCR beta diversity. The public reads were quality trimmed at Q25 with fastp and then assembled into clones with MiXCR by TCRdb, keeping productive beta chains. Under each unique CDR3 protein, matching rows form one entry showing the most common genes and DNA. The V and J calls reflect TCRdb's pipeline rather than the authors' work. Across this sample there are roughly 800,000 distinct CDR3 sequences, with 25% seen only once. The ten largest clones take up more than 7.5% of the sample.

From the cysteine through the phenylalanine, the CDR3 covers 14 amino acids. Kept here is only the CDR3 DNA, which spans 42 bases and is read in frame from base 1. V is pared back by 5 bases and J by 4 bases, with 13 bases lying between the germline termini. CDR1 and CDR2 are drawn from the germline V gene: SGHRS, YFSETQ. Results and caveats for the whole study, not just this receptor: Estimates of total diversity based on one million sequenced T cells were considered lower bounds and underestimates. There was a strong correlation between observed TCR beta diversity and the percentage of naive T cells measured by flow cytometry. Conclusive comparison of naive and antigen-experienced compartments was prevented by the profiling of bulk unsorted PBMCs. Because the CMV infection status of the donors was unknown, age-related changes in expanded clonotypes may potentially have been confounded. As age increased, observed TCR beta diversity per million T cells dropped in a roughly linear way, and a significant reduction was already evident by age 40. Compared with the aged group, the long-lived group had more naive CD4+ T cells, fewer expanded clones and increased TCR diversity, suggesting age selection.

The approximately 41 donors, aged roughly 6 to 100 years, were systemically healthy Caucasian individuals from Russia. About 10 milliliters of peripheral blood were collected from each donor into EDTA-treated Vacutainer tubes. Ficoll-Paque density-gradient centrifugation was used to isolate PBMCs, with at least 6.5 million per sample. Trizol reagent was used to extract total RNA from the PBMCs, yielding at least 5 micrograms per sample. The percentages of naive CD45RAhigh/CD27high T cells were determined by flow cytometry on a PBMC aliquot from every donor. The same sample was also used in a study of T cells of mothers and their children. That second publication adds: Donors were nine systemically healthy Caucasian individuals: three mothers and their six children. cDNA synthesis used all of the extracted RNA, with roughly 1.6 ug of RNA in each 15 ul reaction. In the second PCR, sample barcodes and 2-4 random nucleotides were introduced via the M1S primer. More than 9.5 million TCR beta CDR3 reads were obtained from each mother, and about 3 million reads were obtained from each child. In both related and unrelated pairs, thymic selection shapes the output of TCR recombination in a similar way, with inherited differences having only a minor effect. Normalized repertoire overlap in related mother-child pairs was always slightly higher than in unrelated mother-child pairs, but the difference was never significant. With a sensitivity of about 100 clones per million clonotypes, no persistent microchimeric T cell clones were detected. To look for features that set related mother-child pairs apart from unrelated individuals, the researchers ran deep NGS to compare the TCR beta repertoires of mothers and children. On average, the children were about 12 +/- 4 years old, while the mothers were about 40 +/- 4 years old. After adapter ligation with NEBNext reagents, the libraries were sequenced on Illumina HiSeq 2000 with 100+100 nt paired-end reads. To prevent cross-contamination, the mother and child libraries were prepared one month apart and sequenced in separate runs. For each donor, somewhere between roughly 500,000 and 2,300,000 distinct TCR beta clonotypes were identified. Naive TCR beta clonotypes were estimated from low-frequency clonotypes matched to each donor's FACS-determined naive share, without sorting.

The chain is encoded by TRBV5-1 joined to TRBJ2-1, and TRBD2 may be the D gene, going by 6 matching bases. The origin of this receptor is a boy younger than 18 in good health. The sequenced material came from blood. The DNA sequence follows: TGCGCCAGCAGAGGGGACTCATATTACAATGAGCAGTTCTTC. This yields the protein CASRGDSYYNEQFF.